This T cell receptor (beta chain) is drawn from a study of lymphopenia after photon versus proton radiotherapy. Findings of the study overall: Post-nadir diversity loss with photons came from oligoclonal expansion, particularly CD8+ Temra cells.

The CDR3 has 16 amino acids. Germline CDR1 SGHTA, CDR2 FQGTGA. Turning to this clone: Antigen specificity is unknown. One junction end disagrees with the germline gene, perhaps due to a read error.

Assay used: immunoSEQ multiplex PCR; TCRdb lists only in-frame clones, some missing. The table records 20,000 to 25,000 clones, more than 85% of them present only once. Sequencing was performed on peripheral blood, taken from a patient treated with proton-based radiotherapy. This receptor was taken from a man older than 75 with esophageal cancer. The V and J genes are TRBV7-3 and TRBJ1-1; D not certain. The CDR3 nucleotides are TGTGCCAGCAGCATAACGGGAGTCCCGGTGAACACTGAAGCTTTCTTT. Its translation: CASSITGVPVNTEAFF.